This T cell receptor (beta chain) was profiled in a study of cytomegalovirus exposure and HLA in healthy donors. General study results and limits: Presence/absence analysis assumed near-uniform sequencing depth across donors. Sequences of the TCR beta chain were said to predict the HLA-A and HLA-B alleles of most subjects accurately.

The CDR3 covers 10 residues. CDR1 and CDR2 from the germline V gene are SGHVS and FQNEAQ. Trimming removed 8 bases from V and 8 bases from J, with 6 bases in between. With regard to this clone: Its antigen remains unidentified.

Primers: 60 Vbeta forward and 13 Jbeta reverse. Using immunoSEQ multiplex PCR, the repertoire was profiled, and TCRdb retains in-frame clones only, with some absent. The table lists 150,000 to 200,000 clones, more than 85% of them singletons. Source material: PBMCs. This receptor was obtained from a girl under three years old in good health and CMV-seronegative. J is TRBJ1-4 and V is TRBV7-8, with unresolved D. The DNA of the CDR3 is TGTGCCAGCCGGGGAGAAAAACTGTTTTTT. This encodes CASRGEKLFF.